The 28 T cell receptor beta chains given below trace back to one sample, sequenced in a study of cytomegalovirus exposure and HLA in healthy donors. The PCR made use of 60 Vbeta and 13 Jbeta primers. Using immunoSEQ multiplex PCR, the repertoire was profiled, and TCRdb retains in-frame clones only, with some absent. The table has about 120,000 clones, 75% to 90% seen once. The specimen sequenced was PBMCs. The receptors come from a man younger than 35 in good health and CMV-seropositive.

This clone was detected once. The chain couples TRBV5-6 to TRBJ2-1, with a weak D call TRBD2 (5 bases). The length of the CDR3 is 12 residues. Germline CDR1 reads SGHDT; CDR2 reads YYEEEE. V was trimmed by 8 bases and J by 5 bases, leaving 11 bases between them. The CDR3 loop is CASIVGDNEQFF. CDR3 DNA sequence: TGTGCCAGTATTGTGGGAGACAATGAGCAGTTCTTC.

V is TRBV28 and J is TRBJ2-3, with D maybe TRBD2 (5 bases). The V end lost 7 bases, the J end lost 3 bases, and 11 bases lay between the germline ends. Per the germline V gene, CDR1 is MDHEN and CDR2 is SYDVKM. This CDR3 has 13 residues. The CDR3 sequence is CASTPGNTDTQYF. Written as DNA, the CDR3 is TGTGCCAGCACCCCCGGGAATACAGATACGCAGTATTTT.

The chain recombines TRBV7-8 with TRBJ1-2; D remains ambiguous. CDR3 size: 15 residues. Trimming stripped 6 bases from V and 4 bases from J, with 18 bases between. Germline CDR1 and CDR2: SGHVS and FQNEAQ. The CDR3 here is CASRKLVGGTYGYTF. CDR3 sequence (DNA): TGTGCCAGCAGAAAATTGGTAGGCGGAACCTATGGCTACACCTTC.

The J gene is TRBJ1-5, the V gene TRBV2; tentatively, D is TRBD1 (5 bases). The germline CDR1 and CDR2 sequences are SNHLY and FYNNEI. The CDR3 runs to 14 residues. The ends were cut back, 8 bases at V and 2 bases at J, with 13 bases in the middle. This chain's CDR3 is CASLGEGGNQPQHF. The CDR3 nucleotides are TGTGCCAGCTTGGGGGAGGGAGGCAATCAGCCCCAGCATTTT.

The V and J genes are TRBV28 and TRBJ1-5, with 7 bases identical to TRBD1. There are 13 residues in the CDR3. CDR1 and CDR2 from the germline V gene are MDHEN and SYDVKM. The trim removed 6 bases at V and 9 bases at J, leaving 8 bases unmatched. The CDR3 protein is CASRLTGMVPQHF. For the CDR3, the DNA is TGTGCCAGCAGATTGACAGGGATGGTGCCCCAGCATTTT. Supplemented by reference TRBV28 and TRBJ1-5, the full variable domain reads DVKVTQSSRYLVKRTGEKVFLECVQDMDHENMFWYRQDPGLGLRLIYFSYDVKMKEKGDIPEGYSVSREKKERFSLILESASTNQTSMYLCASRLTGMVPQHFGDGTRLSIL.

The chain combines TRBV5-5 with TRBJ2-7, with 7 bases fitting TRBD2. Per the germline V gene, CDR1 is SGHKS and CDR2 is YYEKEE (reference sequence). The CDR3 is made up of 15 amino acids. The V segment lost 0 bases and the J segment 2 bases; nucleotides outside the gene matches: 5. CDR3 residues: CASSLGPAGPYEQYF. DNA for the CDR3: TGTGCCAGCAGCTTGGGGCCAGCGGGGCCCTACGAGCAGTACTTC. Together with reference TRBV5-5 and TRBJ2-7, the CDR3 gives the full variable domain: DAGVTQSPTHLIKTRGQQVTLRCSPISGHKSVSWYQQVLGQGPQFIFQYYEKEERGRGNFPDRFSARQFPNYSSELNVNALLLGDSALYLCASSLGPAGPYEQYFGPGTRLTVT.

The genes are TRBV6-6 and TRBJ1-2, with D maybe TRBD1 (5 bases). Germline CDR1 reads MNHNY; CDR2 reads SVGAGI (reference sequence). CDR3 length: 13 amino acids. Between the trimmed V and J ends, which lost 2 bases and 7 bases, there was a span of 11 bases. CDR3 amino acids: CASSYGGVGGYTF. The CDR3 DNA is TGTGCCAGCAGTTACGGGGGGGTGGGTGGCTACACCTTC.

This chain uses TRBV6-5 with TRBJ2-7; tentative D call: TRBD1 (6 bases). Trimming took 5 bases from V and 2 from J, leaving 10 bases between them. The CDR3 length is 13 residues. CDR1 MNHEY and CDR2 SVGAGI come from the germline V gene. The CDR3 is CASSRAGAYEQYF. In DNA form, the CDR3 reads TGTGCCAGCAGTAGGGCAGGGGCCTACGAGCAGTACTTC.

The DNA for the CDR3 is TGTGCCAGTACCACAGGGGGTGCTGAAGCTTTCTTT. This translates into CASTTGGAEAFF. The chain couples TRBV19 to TRBJ1-1; 8 bases align to TRBD1. CDR1 is LNHDA, CDR2 SQIVND, per germline (reference sequence). The CDR3 loop spans 12 amino acids. The V and J ends lost 7 bases and 6 bases, in that order; junction bases with no gene match: 4. The full variable domain, its missing parts supplied by reference TRBV19 and TRBJ1-1, is DGGITQSPKYLFRKEGQNVTLSCEQNLNHDAMYWYRQDPGQGLRLIYYSQIVNDFQKGDIAEGYSVSREKKESFPLTVTSAQKNPTAFYLCASTTGGAEAFFGQGTRLTVV.

This chain links TRBV9 with TRBJ1-3, with 7 nucleotides matching TRBD1. The CDR3 has 15 amino acids. Germline CDR1 is SGDLS and CDR2 is YYNGEE. V lost 4 bases and J lost 4; bases outside the gene matches: 8. The CDR3 protein is CASSPGTVRGNTIYF. CDR3 DNA sequence: TGTGCCAGCAGCCCAGGGACAGTTCGCGGAAACACCATATATTTT. Supplemented by reference TRBV9 and TRBJ1-3, the full variable domain reads DSGVTQTPKHLITATGQRVTLRCSPRSGDLSVYWYQQSLDQGLQFLIQYYNGEERAKGNILERFSAQQFPDLHSELNLSSLELGDSALYFCASSPGTVRGNTIYFGEGSWLTVV.

V is TRBV27 and J is TRBJ2-1; 12 bases are shared with TRBD2. This CDR3 has 15 amino acids. The V and J ends lost 5 bases and 9 bases, in that order; junction bases with no gene match: 8. Per germline, CDR1 MNHEY and CDR2 SMNVEV (reference sequence). CDR3 region: CASSLRLAGVGEQFF. In DNA form, the CDR3 reads TGTGCCAGCAGTCTGAGACTAGCGGGGGTAGGTGAGCAGTTCTTC.

This clone was seen only a few times. The rearrangement uses TRBV6-5 and TRBJ1-2; 7 positions match TRBD1. The germline CDR1 and CDR2 sequences are MNHEY and SVGAGI. With 5 bases clipped from V and 6 bases from J, the junction kept 6 bases outside the gene matches. The CDR3 extends over 13 amino acids. DNA for the CDR3: TGTGCCAGCAGTGTTGACAGGGCACATGGCTACACCTTC. Its translation: CASSVDRAHGYTF.

With respect to this clone: Its ends do not fully match the called genes, so a read error is possible. The genes are TRBV7-9 and TRBJ2-7, with D possibly TRBD2 on 6 matching bases. This CDR3 comprises 18 residues. Germline V gene lookup returns CDR1 SEHNR and CDR2 FQNEAQ (reference sequence). This CDR3 is CASSLGAILGRDSHEQYF. The CDR3 DNA sequence: TGTGCCAGCAGCTTAGGGGCCATTTTAGGCAGGGACTCCCACGAGCAGTACTTC.

The V and J genes are TRBV5-4 and TRBJ2-7; D is unresolved. Germline assignment: CDR1 SGHNT and CDR2 YYREEE (reference sequence). The V end lost 4 bases, the J end lost 5 bases, and 16 bases lay between the germline ends. The CDR3 is 14 residues long. The CDR3 DNA reads as TGTGCCAGCAGCCTGGGATTCCTAGGCAACGAGCAGTACTTC. Translating gives CASSLGFLGNEQYF.

The CDR3 sequence: CASSGGGATGELFF. CDR3 DNA: TGTGCCAGCAGTGGTGGCGGGGCCACCGGGGAGCTGTTTTTT. The genes are TRBV6-4 and TRBJ2-2, with D tentatively TRBD2 (6 bases). Trimming shortened V by 4 bases and J by 4 bases, and 10 bases separated the two germline ends. This CDR3 has 14 residues. The germline CDR1 and CDR2 sequences are MRHNA and SNTAGT.

The chain carries TRBV30 and TRBJ2-7; 8 nucleotides align to TRBD1. The length of the CDR3 is 14 residues. Germline CDR1 is GTSNPN and CDR2 is SVGIG (reference sequence). Germline trimming cut 2 bases from V and 5 bases from J; bases unmatched to any gene: 8. CDR3 nucleotide sequence: TGTGCCTGGAGTTTGACAGGGGCGATAAACGAGCAGTACTTC. As protein: CAWSLTGAINEQYF.

The CDR3 region has the DNA TGTGCCATCAATCGACAGGGTAGCACTGAAGCTTTCTTT. Protein: CAINRQGSTEAFF. The rearrangement uses TRBV10-3 and TRBJ1-1; TRBD1 matches at 7 bases. CDR1 ENHRY and CDR2 SYGVKD come from the germline V gene. Trimming at V came to 7 bases and at J to 4 bases, leaving 6 bases not matched to a gene. The CDR3 consists of 13 residues.

DNA of the CDR3: TGCGCCAGCAGTGACAGATGGCAGGGAGAAAAACTGTTTTTT. Protein sequence: CASSDRWQGEKLFF. The rearrangement joins TRBV10-1 to TRBJ1-4; tentative D call: TRBD1 (5 bases). CDR3 size: 14 residues. Between the trimmed V and J ends, which lost 3 bases and 8 bases, there was a span of 13 bases. CDR1 and CDR2 (germline): WNHNN, SYGVQD (reference sequence).

The chain carries TRBV5-6 and TRBJ1-2; D uncertain. The V gene's germline CDR1 is SGHDT and CDR2 YYEEEE. This CDR3 contains 15 residues. V shed 1 base and J shed 2 bases, with 12 bases lying between them. The CDR3 is CASSLKVLSNYGYTF. The CDR3 bases are TGTGCCAGCAGCTTGAAGGTACTATCAAACTATGGCTACACCTTC.

The V call is TRBV9, the J call TRBJ2-3; 12 bases match TRBD2. The V and J ends lost 4 bases and 3 bases, in that order; junction bases with no gene match: 9. The CDR3 runs to 17 residues. Germline V lookup: CDR1 SGDLS, CDR2 YYNGEE. CDR3 nucleotides: TGTGCCAGCAGCCTAGCGGGGGGGTTCAGAAGTACAGATACGCAGTATTTT. This encodes CASSLAGGFRSTDTQYF.

The chain links TRBV10-1 to TRBJ2-3; possibly TRBD1 for D (5 bases). Trimming cost V 3 bases and J 2 bases, with 9 bases left between them. Germline lookup yields CDR1 WNHNN and CDR2 SYGVQD (reference sequence). The CDR3 covers 14 residues. Here the CDR3 reads CASSDRAFTDTQYF. CDR3 nucleotide sequence: TGCGCCAGCAGTGACAGGGCCTTCACAGATACGCAGTATTTT.

A few counts support this clone. The chain is built from TRBV7-2 and TRBJ2-3; TRBD2 matches at 7 bases. Germline lookup yields CDR1 SGHTA and CDR2 FQGNSA. The length of the CDR3 is 18 residues. The trim removed 4 bases at V and 0 bases at J, leaving 13 bases unmatched. CDR3 bases: TGTGCCAGCAGCTCCCGGACTAGTGCCTGGGTAAGCACAGATACGCAGTATTTT. Amino acids: CASSSRTSAWVSTDTQYF.

The rearrangement uses TRBV20-1 and TRBJ2-3, with unresolved D. The CDR3 length is 11 residues. Germline V gene data show CDR1 as DFQATT and CDR2 as SNEGSKA (reference sequence). The ends were cut back, 7 bases at V and 6 bases at J, with 11 bases in the middle. CDR3 DNA: TGCAGTGGGAGCGACGGGGATACGCAGTATTTT. Protein sequence: CSGSDGDTQYF.

This clone was detected only once. This chain uses TRBV7-9 with TRBJ1-2; D perhaps matches TRBD1 (6 bases). CDR1 and CDR2 from the germline V gene are SEHNR and FQNEAQ (reference sequence). Trimming removed 5 bases at V and 4 bases at J, with 14 bases between. This CDR3 is built from 14 residues. This CDR3 is CASSDYRDGYGYTF. DNA for the CDR3: TGTGCCAGCAGCGACTACAGGGACGGCTATGGCTACACCTTC.

The V call is TRBV6-6, the J call TRBJ1-1, with D tentatively TRBD1 (6 bases). V dropped 0 bases and J dropped 3 bases, with 11 bases sitting between them. The CDR3 contains 15 residues. Germline V lookup: CDR1 MNHNY, CDR2 SVGAGI (reference sequence). The CDR3 sequence: CASSYSGGGDTEAFF. For the CDR3, the DNA is TGTGCCAGCAGTTACTCGGGAGGGGGGGACACTGAAGCTTTCTTT.

With regard to this clone: The junction departs from the called germline gene at one end, perhaps through a read error. This chain joins TRBV5-8 and TRBJ2-2; 8 nucleotides line up with TRBD1. From germline, CDR1 is SGHTS and CDR2 YDEGEE. The CDR3 totals 15 residues. DNA of the CDR3: TGTGCCAGCAGCCTATCGACAGGGGCGTACGGGGAGCTGCTTTTT. It yields the protein CASSLSTGAYGELLF. The full variable domain, its missing parts supplied by reference TRBV5-8 and TRBJ2-2, is EAGVTQSPTHLIKTRGQQATLRCSPISGHTSVYWYQQALGLGLQFLLWYDEGEERNRGNFPPRFSGRQFPNYSSELNVNALELEDSALYLCASSLSTGAYGELLFGEGSRLTVL.

To note about this clone: The same CDR3 arises from other DNA sequences in this sample as well. The chain employs TRBV9 and TRBJ1-2; weak D call: TRBD1 (6 bases). Deletions cut 0 bases from V and 6 bases from J, with 9 bases between. CDR3 length equals 13 residues. The germline V gene encodes CDR1 SGDLS and CDR2 YYNGEE. CDR3 bases: TGTGCCAGCAGCGTAGTAGGGGGTGATGGCTACACCTTC. Protein product: CASSVVGGDGYTF.

This clone appeared a single time. The rearrangement links TRBV11-1 to TRBJ2-2; D may be TRBD2 (5 bases). This CDR3 spans 16 amino acids. Germline CDR1 SGHAT, CDR2 FQDESV (reference sequence). Trimming cost V 5 bases and J 7 bases, with 20 bases left between them. Here the CDR3 DNA reads TGTGCCAGCAGCCAAGGGAGTGGACTGGCCAGCGGGGAGCTGTTTTTT. It codes for CASSQGSGLASGELFF.